One and the same sample provided the 30 T cell receptor beta chains below, sequenced in a study of response to subunit inactivated influenza vaccine. TCRdb analysed the RT-PCR reads with MiXCR anew, one entry per CDR3 protein. The data contain around 760,000 distinct CDR3 sequences, around 13% of them singletons. This sample comprised PBMCs from blood, obtained roughly 15 days before vaccination. The receptors stem from a man over 45 who received an inactivated influenza vaccine.

The chain has TRBV4-3 and TRBJ1-1; D call uncertain. The germline CDR1 and CDR2 sequences are LGHNA and YSLEER. Trimming shortened V by 0 bases and J by 1 base, and 6 bases separated the two germline ends. This CDR3 is 14 amino acids long. CDR3 sequence reads: CASSQEPRNTEAFF. The CDR3 nucleotides are TGCGCCAGCAGCCAAGAACCCAGGAACACTGAAGCTTTCTTT.

This chain's CDR3 is CASGRTGQPTYEQYF. The CDR3 DNA reads as TGTGCCAGCGGTAGGACCGGGCAGCCAACCTACGAGCAGTACTTC. V gene TRBV6-2 or TRBV6-3 combines with J gene TRBJ2-7; D is unresolved. This CDR3 is 15 amino acids long. Trimming pared 8 bases from V and 2 bases from J, leaving 19 bases between. From germline, CDR1 is MNHEY and CDR2 SVGEGT.

This chain joins TRBV5-6 and TRBJ2-3; the D is unclear. The V end lost 7 bases, the J end lost 10 bases, and 16 bases lay between the germline ends. Germline-derived CDR1 and CDR2 are SGHDT and YYEEEE. The CDR3 spans 12 residues. The CDR3 nucleotides are TGTGCCAGCCACGCGGAAATAGGAGCGCAGTATTTT. Residues: CASHAEIGAQYF. Variable domain in full (rest from reference TRBV5-6 and TRBJ2-3): DAGVTQSPTHLIKTRGQQVTLRCSPKSGHDTVSWYQQALGQGPQFIFQYYEEEERQRGNFPDRFSGHQFPNYSSELNVNALLLGDSALYLCASHAEIGAQYFGPGTRLTVL.

This clonotype has a handful of counts. At one end the junction does not follow the germline gene, possibly because of a read error. The gene calls are TRBV28 and TRBJ2-1; 7 bases are shared with TRBD1. Germline-derived CDR1 and CDR2 are MDHEN and SYDVKM. The CDR3 spans 14 residues. The CDR3 DNA reads TGTGCCAGCAGTCGACCGGGACAGACAAATGGGCAGTTCTTC. Its protein is CASSRPGQTNGQFF.

The sample holds a few counts of this clonotype. This rearrangement joins TRBV12-3 or TRBV12-4 to TRBJ2-5; D call uncertain. Trimming took off 5 bases at V and 0 bases at J, with 4 bases between the two ends. The CDR3 runs to 12 residues. The CDR3 DNA follows: TGTGCCAGCAGTCAGTACCAAGAGACCCAGTACTTC. Its protein product is CASSQYQETQYF.

This sequence joins TRBV15 and TRBJ2-1, with TRBD2 identical over 12 bases. The CDR3 is 16 amino acids. V lost 1 base, J lost 6 bases, and 4 bases stayed unmatched. Looked up from germline, CDR1 is LNHNV and CDR2 is YYDKDF (reference sequence). The CDR3 DNA reads as TGTGCCACCAGCAGAGTACCTAGCGGGGGGGTCAATGAGCAGTTCTTC. Protein product: CATSRVPSGGVNEQFF.

This clonotype occurred a few times. The chain is built from TRBV7-9 and TRBJ2-7, with 13 nucleotides matching TRBD2. The length of the CDR3 is 16 residues. With 4 bases clipped from V and 6 bases from J, the junction kept 9 bases outside the gene matches. The V gene's germline CDR1 is SEHNR and CDR2 FQNEAQ (reference sequence). The CDR3 DNA reads TGTGCCAGCAGCTACGCGGGACTAGCGGGATCATCCGAGCAGTACTTC. It specifies CASSYAGLAGSSEQYF.

This clonotype was recorded at least ten times. The rearrangement links TRBV4-2 to TRBJ2-7, with D perhaps matching TRBD2 (7 bases). The CDR3 loop spans 15 amino acids. The V gene lost 4 bases and the J gene lost 6 bases, with 19 bases spanning the gap. CDR1 is LGHNA, CDR2 YNFKEQ, per germline. DNA of the CDR3: TGTGCCAGCAGCCCATCAGAGGGGGGGCTCTTCGAGCAGTACTTC. Translating gives CASSPSEGGLFEQYF.

This clonotype was seen a few times. The chain joins TRBV28 to TRBJ1-1, with D possibly matching TRBD1 (5 bases). This CDR3 has 14 residues. With 5 bases removed from V and 3 bases from J, the gap between germline ends came to 13 bases. The germline CDR1 and CDR2 sequences are MDHEN and SYDVKM. The CDR3 DNA follows: TGTGCCAGCAGTCTCGGGGCAGTTGACACTGAAGCTTTCTTT. It yields the protein CASSLGAVDTEAFF.

The chain uses TRBV20-1 and TRBJ2-1, with TRBD2 identical over 8 bases. J gave up 2 bases and V 6 bases, and 9 bases lay outside the gene matches. The CDR3 loop spans 15 amino acids. The V gene's germline CDR1 is DFQATT and CDR2 SNEGSKA (reference sequence). CDR3 protein: CSAISGNSAYNEQFF. CDR3 coding DNA: TGCAGTGCGATTAGCGGGAACTCTGCCTACAATGAGCAGTTCTTC.

The chain employs TRBV4-1 and TRBJ1-3, with D perhaps TRBD1 (6 bases). Germline values: CDR1 MGHRA, CDR2 YSYEKL. This CDR3 comprises 15 residues. The V gene lost 4 bases and the J gene lost 2 bases, with 12 bases spanning the gap. In nucleotides, the CDR3 is TGCGCCAGCAGCCGATTTAAGGGGGCTGGAAACACCATATATTTT. Its protein product is CASSRFKGAGNTIYF.

This clonotype was found a few times. In DNA, the CDR3 is TGCGCCAGCAGCGGGGAGACTAGCGCCTACTCCTACGAGCAGTACTTC. Translating it yields CASSGETSAYSYEQYF. The chain carries TRBV5-1 and TRBJ2-7, with 8 bases fitting TRBD2. V trimming: 4 bases; J trimming: 0 bases; junction bases outside the gene matches: 9. The CDR3 has 16 amino acids. Looked up from germline, CDR1 is SGHRS and CDR2 is YFSETQ.

This clonotype has a count of ten or more. V and J are TRBV5-1 and TRBJ1-2; 8 positions agree with TRBD1. CDR1 and CDR2 (germline): SGHRS, YFSETQ. The CDR3 has 15 amino acids. The ends lost 4 bases at V and 5 bases at J; junction bases unmatched: 10. The CDR3 region is CASSTWTGSPYGYTF. The CDR3 DNA follows: TGCGCCAGCAGCACCTGGACAGGGTCCCCTTATGGCTACACCTTC.

J is TRBJ2-5 and V is TRBV20-1; the D is unclear. The CDR3 is made up of 11 amino acids. Trimming shortened V by 7 bases and J by 5 bases, and 11 bases separated the two germline ends. CDR1 and CDR2 from the germline V gene are DFQATT and SNEGSKA (reference sequence). DNA for the CDR3: TGCAGTGGTCACTCCTGGGAGACCCAGTACTTC. Its protein is CSGHSWETQYF.

The chain links TRBV18 to TRBJ2-7; TRBD2 matches at 8 bases. With 0 bases clipped from V and 1 base from J, the junction kept 2 bases outside the gene matches. In germline, CDR1 is KGHSH, CDR2 LQKENI. The CDR3 is 15 amino acids. The CDR3 protein is CASSPPAGESYEQYF. In nucleotides, the CDR3 is TGTGCCAGCTCACCACCAGCGGGAGAATCCTACGAGCAGTACTTC.

The J gene is TRBJ1-1, the V gene TRBV12-3 or TRBV12-4; D possibly corresponds to TRBD1 (5 bases). This CDR3 region has 16 residues. Trimming left V 7 bases short and J 6 bases short, with 24 bases between. This CDR3 is CASTTLRPEGEAEAFF. The CDR3 nucleotides are TGTGCCAGCACCACCCTCCGCCCCGAAGGGGAAGCTGAAGCTTTCTTT.

V usage is TRBV29-1 and J usage is TRBJ2-5; D is ambiguous. V lost 7 bases, J lost 4 bases, and 13 bases lay in between. The CDR3 covers 12 residues. Germline-derived CDR1 and CDR2 are SQVTM and ANQGSEA. The CDR3 is CSGQVLVETQYF. In DNA form, the CDR3 reads TGCAGCGGCCAAGTGCTGGTAGAGACCCAGTACTTC.

This clonotype appeared a few times. This chain links TRBV29-1 with TRBJ2-2; 9 nucleotides match TRBD1. With 6 bases clipped from V and 1 base from J, the junction kept 9 bases outside the gene matches. This CDR3 contains 16 residues. Germline CDR1 and CDR2: SQVTM and ANQGSEA. CDR3 amino acids: CSVELMDRGNTGELFF. Written as DNA, the CDR3 is TGCAGCGTGGAACTAATGGACAGGGGGAACACCGGGGAGCTGTTTTTT.

This clonotype was counted only a few times. This chain uses TRBV30 with TRBJ2-7; D gene ambiguous. This CDR3 comprises 12 residues. Germline V CDR1 and CDR2: GTSNPN, SVGIG (reference sequence). V was clipped by 4 bases and J by 7 bases, with 14 bases between them. The CDR3 DNA reads TGTGCCTGGACAGTGGCTTCTGGTGAGCAGTACTTC. Its translation: CAWTVASGEQYF.

V and J are TRBV5-6 and TRBJ2-7, with 8 nucleotides matching TRBD2. Germline V gene sequence: CDR1 SGHDT, CDR2 YYEEEE. This CDR3 contains 14 residues. With 4 bases clipped from V and 4 bases from J, the junction kept 7 bases outside the gene matches. As DNA, the CDR3 is TGTGCCAGCAGCGCCAGCGGGAGTGTTTACGAGCAGTACTTC. Its translation is CASSASGSVYEQYF.

Ten or more counts support this clonotype. The V call is TRBV25-1, the J call TRBJ2-1; no clear D. The CDR3 runs to 13 residues. The germline V and J ends were trimmed by 2 bases and 6 bases, with 8 bases remaining between them. Germline V gene data show CDR1 as MGHDK and CDR2 as SYGVNS. The CDR3 nucleotides are TGTGCCAGCAGTGAACAGAGTGGCAATGAGCAGTTCTTC. Its protein is CASSEQSGNEQFF. Full variable domain (missing parts from reference TRBV25-1 and TRBJ2-1): EADIYQTPRYLVIGTGKKITLECSQTMGHDKMYWYQQDPGMELHLIHYSYGVNSTEKGDLSSESTVSRIRTEHFPLTLESARPSHTSQYLCASSEQSGNEQFFGPGTRLTVL.

V is TRBV12-3 or TRBV12-4 and J is TRBJ2-7; 7 bases align to TRBD1. The CDR3 is made up of 16 amino acids. Trimming cost V 5 bases and J 4 bases; bases outside gene matches: 14. CDR3 sequence (DNA): TGTGCCAGCAGTGACCCTAAAACAGGGGTAGGGTACGAGCAGTACTTC. This translates into CASSDPKTGVGYEQYF.

This clonotype was recorded many times. The rearrangement joins TRBV7-2 to TRBJ2-1, with D unresolved. V was clipped by 0 bases and J by 0 bases, with 12 bases between them. The V gene's germline CDR1 is SGHTA and CDR2 FQGNSA. The CDR3 is 17 residues long. The CDR3: CASSLAVGHSSYNEQFF. The CDR3 coding sequence is TGTGCCAGCAGCTTAGCAGTAGGGCATAGCTCCTACAATGAGCAGTTCTTC.

CDR3 in amino acids: CASSLAWGRGTEAFF. CDR3 DNA sequence: TGTGCCAGCAGCTTAGCCTGGGGGCGCGGCACTGAAGCTTTCTTT. The chain uses TRBV7-9 and TRBJ1-1; perhaps TRBD1 as D (6 bases). The CDR3 covers 15 residues. In germline, CDR1 is SEHNR, CDR2 FQNEAQ (reference sequence). The V gene lost 0 bases and the J gene lost 4 bases, with 12 bases spanning the gap.

In its sample, this clonotype was seen a few times. J is TRBJ2-3 and V is TRBV7-2, with D perhaps TRBD1 or TRBD2 (6 bases each). Trimming left V 5 bases short and J 4 bases short, with 19 bases between. Germline V CDR1 and CDR2: SGHTA, FQGNSA. This CDR3 has 16 amino acids. CDR3 sequence: CASSLEGVGGADTQYF. In DNA form, the CDR3 reads TGTGCCAGCAGCCTGGAGGGGGTGGGAGGCGCAGATACGCAGTATTTT. Using reference TRBV7-2 and TRBJ2-3 for the parts outside the CDR3, the full variable domain is GAGVSQSPSNKVTEKGKDVELRCDPISGHTALYWYRQSLGQGLEFLIYFQGNSAPDKSGLPSDRFSAERTGGSVSTLTIQRTQQEDSAVYLCASSLEGVGGADTQYFGPGTRLTVL.

The chain has TRBV29-1 and TRBJ2-7, with 7 bases identical to TRBD2. The V segment lost 4 bases and the J segment 3 bases; nucleotides outside the gene matches: 6. The CDR3 totals 13 residues. Germline V gene lookup returns CDR1 SQVTM and CDR2 ANQGSEA. The CDR3 reads CSVGGRALYEQYF. The CDR3 DNA sequence: TGCAGCGTTGGTGGGAGGGCCCTCTACGAGCAGTACTTC.

The chain combines TRBV4-2 with TRBJ2-3; 7 positions agree with TRBD2. V was pared by 0 bases and J by 4 bases, with 22 bases of the junction left unmatched. Germline CDR1 and CDR2: LGHNA and YNFKEQ. This CDR3 has 21 amino acids. The CDR3: CASSQDWMSAGDSPSPDTQYF. The CDR3 nucleotides are TGTGCCAGCAGCCAAGATTGGATGTCGGCGGGGGATTCACCCTCCCCAGATACGCAGTATTTT.

Regarding this clonotype: One end of the junction is discordant with germline, which a read error may explain. The chain employs TRBV6-5 and TRBJ1-5; no firm D call. The CDR3 length is 14 residues. CDR1 MNHEY and CDR2 SVGAGI come from the germline V gene. CDR3 nucleotide sequence: TGTGCCAGCAGTGACTCGGCCGAGGGCCAGCCCCAGCATTTT. Protein product: CASSDSAEGQPQHF.

This clonotype was recorded a few times. This rearrangement joins TRBV28 to TRBJ2-3, with 11 bases that match TRBD1. The germline V gene has CDR1 MDHEN and CDR2 SYDVKM. The V segment lost 6 bases and the J segment 6 bases; nucleotides outside the gene matches: 5. The CDR3 is 14 residues long. The CDR3 nucleotides are TGTGCCAGCAGCGGGGACAGGGGGGGGGATACGCAGTATTTT. Translation gives CASSGDRGGDTQYF.

This rearrangement joins TRBV24-1 to TRBJ2-3; possible D gene TRBD1, 8 bases. Germline V CDR1 and CDR2: KGHDR, SFDVKD. The length of the CDR3 is 15 residues. Trimming pared 4 bases from V and 1 base from J, leaving 11 bases between. CDR3 bases: TGTGCCACCAGTGACACAGGGGGGGGCACAGATACGCAGTATTTT. Protein sequence: CATSDTGGGTDTQYF.